A selection of T cell receptor beta chains follows, all from one sample in a study of blood T cell repertoires in COVID-19. Sequenced by immunoSEQ multiplex PCR; TCRdb stores in-frame clones only, minus some. Among roughly 230,000 clones, under 90% were seen once, and the ten largest hold 3.5% to 4%. The sequencing sample was made of peripheral blood. All receptors derive from a woman older than 75 with acute or convalescent COVID-19. Each CDR3 is given with its conserved first and last residue. Fields, in order: D gene, clone size, J gene, V gene, CDR3 protein, CDR3 DNA. The D gene is left open where the match is weak. A row's size may be missing; if present it is once, few, many or a size class.

d_call: TRBD2; clone_size: .; j_call: TRBJ2-3; v_call: TRBV9; cdr3_aa: CASSAGGSTDTQYF; cdr3_nt: TGTGCCAGCAGCGCGGGGGGGAGCACAGATACGCAGTATTTT
d_call: .; clone_size: .; j_call: TRBJ1-5; v_call: TRBV19; cdr3_aa: CASSTRSFLAQPQHF; cdr3_nt: TGTGCCAGTAGTACCCGCAGCTTTCTAGCTCAGCCCCAGCATTTT
d_call: .; clone_size: .; j_call: TRBJ1-1; v_call: TRBV7-2; cdr3_aa: CASSLGGRSAFF; cdr3_nt: TGTGCCAGCAGCCTTGGGGGGAGATCAGCTTTCTTT
d_call: .; clone_size: .; j_call: TRBJ2-1; v_call: TRBV4-2; cdr3_aa: CASSEYGQGGNEQFF; cdr3_nt: TGTGCCAGCAGCGAGTATGGGCAGGGGGGCAATGAGCAGTTCTTC
d_call: .; clone_size: .; j_call: TRBJ1-1; v_call: TRBV10-3; cdr3_aa: CAISDVAPDTEAFF; cdr3_nt: TGTGCCATCAGTGATGTCGCACCAGACACTGAAGCTTTCTTT
d_call: .; clone_size: .; j_call: TRBJ1-1; v_call: TRBV7-6; cdr3_aa: CAATSGQSNTEAFF; cdr3_nt: TGTGCCGCCACATCCGGACAGTCGAACACTGAAGCTTTCTTT
d_call: .; clone_size: .; j_call: TRBJ2-5; v_call: TRBV4-1; cdr3_aa: CASSQTPTGPETQYF; cdr3_nt: TGCGCCAGCAGCCAGACACCCACCGGTCCTGAGACCCAGTACTTC
d_call: TRBD1; clone_size: .; j_call: TRBJ1-3; v_call: TRBV18; cdr3_aa: CASSLWDREDTIYF; cdr3_nt: TGTGCCAGCTCACTTTGGGACAGGGAGGACACCATATATTTT
d_call: .; clone_size: .; j_call: TRBJ1-1; v_call: TRBV20-1; cdr3_aa: CSASGFGADGTEAFF; cdr3_nt: TGCAGTGCTAGTGGTTTTGGGGCTGATGGCACTGAAGCTTTCTTT
d_call: .; clone_size: .; j_call: TRBJ1-5; v_call: TRBV28; cdr3_aa: CASLSPNQPQHF; cdr3_nt: TGTGCCAGCTTGAGCCCCAATCAGCCCCAGCATTTT
d_call: TRBD1; clone_size: .; j_call: TRBJ2-3; v_call: TRBV18; cdr3_aa: CASSPQGQVDTQYF; cdr3_nt: TGTGCCAGCTCACCACAAGGACAGGTCGACACGCAGTATTTT
d_call: .; clone_size: .; j_call: TRBJ2-3; v_call: TRBV5-1; cdr3_aa: CASRSGSQGRSDTQYF; cdr3_nt: TGCGCCAGCAGGTCCGGGTCCCAGGGGAGATCTGATACGCAGTATTTT
d_call: TRBD2; clone_size: .; j_call: TRBJ2-2; v_call: TRBV7-8; cdr3_aa: CASSIIGGGPNTGELFF; cdr3_nt: TGTGCCAGCAGTATCATCGGGGGGGGCCCGAACACCGGGGAGCTGTTTTTT
d_call: TRBD1; clone_size: .; j_call: TRBJ1-1; v_call: TRBV19; cdr3_aa: CASSIRDRRNTEAFF; cdr3_nt: TGTGCCAGTAGTATAAGGGACAGGCGGAACACTGAAGCTTTCTTT
d_call: .; clone_size: few; j_call: TRBJ1-5; v_call: TRBV7-3; cdr3_aa: CASSFPGQTNQPQHF; cdr3_nt: TGTGCCAGCAGCTTTCCTGGACAGACCAATCAGCCCCAGCATTTT
d_call: TRBD1; clone_size: .; j_call: TRBJ1-5; v_call: TRBV6-2/TRBV6-3; cdr3_aa: CASSAPGTRTGNQPQHF; cdr3_nt: TGTGCCAGCAGTGCCCCCGGGACCCGGACAGGAAATCAGCCCCAGCATTTT
d_call: TRBD2; clone_size: .; j_call: TRBJ2-5; v_call: TRBV5-5; cdr3_aa: CASSLTSGRTQETQYF; cdr3_nt: TGTGCCAGCAGCCTTACTAGCGGGAGAACACAAGAGACCCAGTACTTC
d_call: .; clone_size: .; j_call: TRBJ2-7; v_call: TRBV5-1; cdr3_aa: CASSLAAGNADYEQYF; cdr3_nt: TGCGCCAGCAGCTTGGCCGCAGGGAATGCTGACTACGAGCAGTACTTC
d_call: TRBD1; clone_size: few; j_call: TRBJ2-7; v_call: TRBV7-6; cdr3_aa: CASSLDRGNSYEQYF; cdr3_nt: TGTGCCAGCAGCCTAGACAGGGGCAATTCCTACGAGCAGTACTTC
d_call: TRBD1; clone_size: .; j_call: TRBJ1-2; v_call: TRBV19; cdr3_aa: CASSPGQVSNYGYTF; cdr3_nt: TGTGCCAGTAGTCCCGGACAGGTTTCTAACTATGGCTACACCTTC
d_call: TRBD2; clone_size: .; j_call: TRBJ2-5; v_call: TRBV5-6; cdr3_aa: CASSSFSGGSMETQYF; cdr3_nt: TGTGCCAGCAGCAGCTTTAGCGGGGGGTCTATGGAGACCCAGTACTTC
d_call: .; clone_size: .; j_call: TRBJ2-5; v_call: TRBV19; cdr3_aa: CASSTPQAGKETQYF; cdr3_nt: TGTGCCAGTAGTACACCCCAGGCGGGGAAAGAGACCCAGTACTTC
d_call: .; clone_size: .; j_call: TRBJ2-3; v_call: TRBV6-5; cdr3_aa: CASSYARYVGTDTQYF; cdr3_nt: TGTGCCAGCAGTTACGCTCGGTACGTCGGCACAGATACGCAGTATTTT
d_call: .; clone_size: .; j_call: TRBJ1-6; v_call: TRBV7-9; cdr3_aa: CASSRVLDTFDSPLHF; cdr3_nt: TGTGCCAGCAGCCGAGTTTTGGACACCTTTGATTCACCCCTCCACTTT
d_call: TRBD2; clone_size: .; j_call: TRBJ2-1; v_call: TRBV9; cdr3_aa: CASSDDSGGLFPNEQFF; cdr3_nt: TGTGCCAGCAGCGATGATAGCGGGGGGCTTTTCCCCAATGAGCAGTTCTTC
d_call: .; clone_size: .; j_call: TRBJ1-3; v_call: TRBV19; cdr3_aa: CASSNRWGDTIYF; cdr3_nt: TGTGCCAGTAGTAACCGGTGGGGCGACACCATATATTTT
d_call: .; clone_size: .; j_call: TRBJ2-1; v_call: TRBV9; cdr3_aa: CASSRGSPYNEQFF; cdr3_nt: TGTGCCAGCAGTCGGGGGAGCCCGTACAATGAGCAGTTCTTC
d_call: .; clone_size: .; j_call: TRBJ2-7; v_call: TRBV6-5; cdr3_aa: CASSPEGGLAHF; cdr3_nt: TGTGCCAGCAGTCCTGAGGGGGGGCTTGCGCACTTC
d_call: TRBD2; clone_size: once; j_call: TRBJ2-1; v_call: TRBV7-3; cdr3_aa: CASSLVRTSDDNEQFF; cdr3_nt: TGTGCCAGCAGCTTAGTTAGGACTAGCGACGACAATGAGCAGTTCTTC
d_call: TRBD2; clone_size: .; j_call: TRBJ2-3; v_call: TRBV27; cdr3_aa: CASSHSGGGTDTQYF; cdr3_nt: TGTGCCAGCAGCCATAGCGGGGGGGGCACAGATACGCAGTATTTT
d_call: TRBD1; clone_size: few; j_call: TRBJ1-1; v_call: TRBV19; cdr3_aa: CASSIGLTGQAVGAFF; cdr3_nt: TGTGCCAGTAGTATAGGCCTGACAGGGCAGGCCGTTGGGGCTTTCTTT
d_call: .; clone_size: .; j_call: TRBJ1-1; v_call: TRBV7-3; cdr3_aa: CASSPMGGQNTEAFF; cdr3_nt: TGTGCCAGCAGCCCCATGGGGGGTCAGAACACTGAAGCTTTCTTT
d_call: TRBD2; clone_size: .; j_call: TRBJ2-1; v_call: TRBV24-1; cdr3_aa: CATSDFREGYNEQFF; cdr3_nt: TGTGCCACCAGTGATTTCAGGGAGGGGTACAATGAGCAGTTCTTC
d_call: .; clone_size: .; j_call: TRBJ1-1; v_call: TRBV5-1; cdr3_aa: CASSPRGLAEAFF; cdr3_nt: TGCGCCAGCAGCCCCAGAGGGCTGGCTGAAGCTTTCTTT